The T cell receptor beta chain under discussion was sequenced for a study of identical twins. TCRdb passed the 5' RACE reads through MiXCR, listing each CDR3 protein once. The sample holds some 790,000 distinct CDR3 sequences, 15% to 20% seen once. These records were also assigned to another study, of T cells expressing NK-cell markers.

This TCR was recovered from a young woman in good health. The material sequenced was PBMCs.

CDR3 bases: TGTGCCAGCAGCGTGTTGCCCTCCCGCAATGAGCAGTTCTTC. Amino acid sequence: CASSVLPSRNEQFF. The V call is TRBV9, the J call TRBJ2-1; D gene ambiguous. V lost 2 bases to trimming and J lost 6 bases, with 12 bases between them. This CDR3 comprises 14 residues. Germline lookup yields CDR1 SGDLS and CDR2 YYNGEE.